This TCR beta chain originates from a study of blood T cell repertoires in COVID-19. V gave up 1 base and J gave up 5 bases, with 8 bases separating them. The CDR3 is 13 amino acids. Repertoires were generated with immunoSEQ multiplex PCR, while TCRdb's copy carries only in-frame clones and drops some. The sample comprises some 130,000 clones, 65% to 90% of which are singletons, and around 2.5% rests with the top ten. The sequenced material came from PBMCs or T cells enriched from blood (not recorded which). This clonotype originated in a woman aged 45-59 years who had recovered from COVID-19. V usage is TRBV12-3 or TRBV12-4 and J usage is TRBJ2-5; D ambiguous. CDR3 bases: TGTGCCAGCAGTTTAGTTACGCGCGAGACCCAGTACTTC. This encodes CASSLVTRETQYF.